This T cell receptor (beta chain) appears in the sequencing data of a study of Ad26.COV2.S vaccination and SARS-CoV-2 variants. As for the study in general: Intramuscularly, Ad26.COV2.S was given either once or twice, 56 days apart.

Study results and caveats: Placebo recipients trailed vaccine recipients in spike-specific TCR breadth. Across vaccine and placebo recipients, the breadth of non-spike TCRs was similar.

With regard to this clone: Its antigen remains unknown.

TCRdb's copy holds only in-frame clones and misses some; the assay was immunoSEQ multiplex PCR. The sample records roughly 390,000 clones, around 85% being singletons. This sample's treatment: roughly 19 received Ad26.COV2.S at low or high dose, single or two shots; about 5 received placebo; per-sample allocation not given. Day 63 after the first vaccine or placebo injection was the time point for sampling. The CDR3 covers 13 residues. The germline gives CDR1 LGHNA, CDR2 YSLEER. V was pared by 4 bases and J by 5 bases, with 10 bases between. The rearrangement uses TRBV4-3 and TRBJ2-3; the D gene is possibly TRBD2 (6 bases). Sequences were derived from peripheral blood, sampled in a trial of Ad26.COV2.S vaccine versus placebo. The source is a person between 18 and 65 years old who received the Ad26.COV2.S COVID-19 vaccine or a placebo. The CDR3 loop reads CASSRGRRDTQYF. The CDR3 bases are TGCGCCAGCAGCCGTGGGAGGAGAGATACGCAGTATTTT.